This T cell receptor beta chain was found in a study of cytomegalovirus exposure and HLA in healthy donors. Study overall: In an early release, HLA-typed donors contributed 77 million or so unique TCR sequences.

Both 60 Vbeta primers and 13 Jbeta primers went into the PCR. Only in-frame clones appear in the TCRdb table, and some are missing; sequencing was by immunoSEQ multiplex PCR. The table includes 90,000 to 120,000 clones, about 72% detected once. Germline V gene data show CDR1 as SGHNT and CDR2 as YYREEE (reference sequence). The CDR3 is made up of 14 amino acids. Between the trimmed V and J ends, which lost 0 bases and 5 bases, there was a span of 12 bases. The V and J genes are TRBV5-4 and TRBJ2-7; D is perhaps TRBD1 (6 bases). The origin of this receptor is a man between 18 and 29 years old in good health and CMV-seronegative. Sequenced sample: PBMCs. CDR3 region: CASSLGENRDEQYF. The CDR3, as DNA: TGTGCCAGCAGCTTGGGAGAGAACAGGGACGAGCAGTACTTC.